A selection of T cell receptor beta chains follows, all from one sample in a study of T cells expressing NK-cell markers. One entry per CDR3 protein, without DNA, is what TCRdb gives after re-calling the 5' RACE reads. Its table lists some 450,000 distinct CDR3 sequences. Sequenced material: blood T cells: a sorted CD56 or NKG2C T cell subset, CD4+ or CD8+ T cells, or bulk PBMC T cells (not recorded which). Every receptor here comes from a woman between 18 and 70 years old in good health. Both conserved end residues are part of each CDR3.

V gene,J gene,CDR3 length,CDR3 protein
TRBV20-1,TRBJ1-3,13,CSARINRGGNIYF
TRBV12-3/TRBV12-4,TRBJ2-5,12,CASSFLRETQYF
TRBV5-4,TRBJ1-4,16,CASSLGPGTTNEKLFF
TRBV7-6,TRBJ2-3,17,CASSRAGTVGSTDTQYF
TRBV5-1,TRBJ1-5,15,CASSAGQGANQPQHF
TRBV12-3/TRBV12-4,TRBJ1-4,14,CASSATGGREKLFF
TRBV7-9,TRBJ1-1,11,CASRGETEAFF
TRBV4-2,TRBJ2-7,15,CASSLSSASAYEQYF
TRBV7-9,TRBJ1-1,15,CASSPLKGASPEAFF
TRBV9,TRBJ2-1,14,CASSVGLGLDEQFF
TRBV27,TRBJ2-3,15,CASSLGPGGLWTQYF
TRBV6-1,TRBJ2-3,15,CASSPGLQPTDTQYF
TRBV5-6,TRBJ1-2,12,CASSLWHYGYTF
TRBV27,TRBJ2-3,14,CASSAGYSTDTQYF
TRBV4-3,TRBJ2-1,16,CASSQVRDSPWSEQFF
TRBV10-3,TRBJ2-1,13,CAISPLEGDEQFF
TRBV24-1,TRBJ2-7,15,CATSETTGRSREQYF
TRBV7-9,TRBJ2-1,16,CASSFLPHSTYNEQFF
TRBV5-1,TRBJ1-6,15,CASSLGGGGYSPLHF
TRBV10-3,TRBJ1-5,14,CAISEGGQSQPQHF
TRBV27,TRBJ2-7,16,CASSLGTSGPSYEQYF
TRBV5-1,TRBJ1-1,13,CASGEPPNTEAFF
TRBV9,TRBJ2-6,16,CASSVDSNSGANVLTF
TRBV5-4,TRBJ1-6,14,CASSGTGYNSPLHF
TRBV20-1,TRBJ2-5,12,CSAGGSAETQYF
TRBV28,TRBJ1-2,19,CASSLSGQGRTKSNYGYTF
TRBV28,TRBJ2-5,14,CASSLWGSQETQYF
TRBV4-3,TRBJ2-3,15,CASSQEGAPADTQYF
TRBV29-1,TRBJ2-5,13,CSVLAGDQETQYF
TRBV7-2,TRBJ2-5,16,CASSLPGLAGGETQYF
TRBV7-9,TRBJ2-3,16,CASSFVSGGLTDTQYF
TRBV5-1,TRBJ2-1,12,CASSSGRNEQFF
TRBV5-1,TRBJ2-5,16,CASSLLTSGVSETQYF
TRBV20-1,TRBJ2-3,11,CSARGSDTQYF
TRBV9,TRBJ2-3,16,CASSVVAAPSTDTQYF
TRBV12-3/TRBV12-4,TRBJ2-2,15,CASSFAGSSTGELFF
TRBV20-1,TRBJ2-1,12,CSAWTSGNEQFF
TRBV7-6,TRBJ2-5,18,CASSLQALAGVGEETQYF
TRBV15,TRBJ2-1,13,CAASIVSSNEQFF
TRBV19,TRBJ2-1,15,CATQLVGSSYNEQFF
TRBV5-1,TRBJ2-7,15,CASSLRGDYTYEQYF
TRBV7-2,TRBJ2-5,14,CASSFSGVQETQYF
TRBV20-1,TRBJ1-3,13,CSASEGPGNTIYF
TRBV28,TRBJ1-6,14,CASSVQLGPSPLHF
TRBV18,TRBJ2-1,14,CASSPRGPIYEQFF
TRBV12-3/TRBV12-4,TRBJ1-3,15,CASSFGWEGGNTIYF
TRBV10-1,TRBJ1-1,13,CASSAGARTEAFF
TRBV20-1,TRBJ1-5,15,CSAKGESAINQPQHF
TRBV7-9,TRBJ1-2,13,CASSRVEGYGYTF
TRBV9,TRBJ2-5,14,CASSASSSQETQYF
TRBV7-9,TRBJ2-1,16,CASSREGDPSYNEQFF
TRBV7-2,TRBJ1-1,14,CASRERGLNTEAFF
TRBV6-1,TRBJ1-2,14,CASSERGRVNGYTF
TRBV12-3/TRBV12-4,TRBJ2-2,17,CASSSPGGSGVNGELFF
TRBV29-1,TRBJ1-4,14,CSAQSVATNEKLFF
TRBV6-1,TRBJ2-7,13,CASSDGTSYEQYF